The clone carrying this TCR beta chain was observed a handful of times. The CDR3 is made up of 14 amino acids. Looked up from germline, CDR1 is MGHRA and CDR2 is YSYEKL. V was cut by 1 base and J by 4 bases, with 9 bases left in between. This specimen belongs to a study of T cells after yellow fever vaccination. Each CDR3 protein is one row after TCRdb ran MiXCR on the 5' RACE reads. This table has roughly 400,000 distinct CDR3 sequences, around 19% appearing once. The chain recombines TRBV4-1 with TRBJ2-3; the D call may be TRBD1 or TRBD2 (5 bases each). Here the sequenced sample was PBMCs, taken before the yellow fever booster vaccination. This sequence was found in a man aged 18 to 29 who received the YFV17D yellow fever vaccine. The CDR3 protein is CASSQGDLADTQYF. CDR3 bases: TGCGCCAGCAGCCAAGGGGACCTAGCAGATACGCAGTATTTT.